This T cell receptor (beta chain) emerged from a study of blood T cells in healthy people across ages. Germline lookup yields CDR1 MDHEN and CDR2 SYDVKM. This CDR3 is 14 amino acids long. V was clipped by 5 bases and J by 1 base, with 11 bases between them. With a J-beta primer mix and a sample-barcoded 5' primer, a second PCR ran roughly 6 to 11 cycles. TCRdb reanalysed the 5' RACE reads using MiXCR and keeps one entry per CDR3 protein. The table records over 1.5 million distinct CDR3 sequences, approximately 50% of them present only once. The receptor was derived from a woman aged 35 to 49 in good health. Sequencing used blood. The chain couples TRBV28 to TRBJ1-2; no reliable D call. CDR3 sequence: CASSTSPFNYGYTF. In DNA form, the CDR3 reads TGTGCCAGCAGTACCTCACCGTTTAACTATGGCTACACCTTC.